Following are 27 T cell receptor beta chains from one sample sequenced in a study of CD8+ T cells in alopecia areata. Treatment denoted: oral pan-JAK inhibitor, 5-10 mg twice daily. Collected material from alopecia areata patients comprised lesional scalp punch biopsies and peripheral blood. Extracted from the samples, RNA was reverse transcribed into cDNA to serve as the sequencing template. Generated by immunoSEQ multiplex PCR, the TCRdb table keeps only in-frame clones and is missing some. The sample yields about 6,900 clones, 65% to 75% seen once. The starting material was skin, obtained at week 4, from a patient treated with tofacitinib. The receptors here all came from a human donor with alopecia areata.

This clone was recorded a few times. The chain recombines TRBV6-1 with TRBJ2-7; TRBD2 matches at 8 bases. There are 14 residues in the CDR3. CDR1 is MNHNS, CDR2 SASEGT, per germline. V lost 4 bases to trimming and J lost 7 bases; unmatched junction nucleotides: 9. CDR3 region: CASSGTGGGEEQYF. The CDR3 DNA reads TGTGCCAGCAGTGGAACGGGAGGGGGGGAAGAGCAGTACTTC.

This clone was seen a single time. V and J are TRBV7-8 and TRBJ2-7; unclear D gene. Per germline, CDR1 SGHVS and CDR2 FQNEAQ. The CDR3 has 12 residues. Trimming stripped 5 bases from V and 3 bases from J, with 8 bases between. CDR3 DNA sequence: TGTGCCAGCAGCGAAAAGTTCTACGAGCAGTACTTC. Translated: CASSEKFYEQYF.

V usage is TRBV5-1 and J usage is TRBJ2-2; TRBD2 matches 8 bases. The CDR3 runs 19 residues. The J segment lost 4 bases and the V segment lost 0 bases, leaving 14 bases of the junction unmatched. Per the germline V gene, CDR1 is SGHRS and CDR2 is YFSETQ. CDR3 sequence: CASSLARGGGPLVTGELFF. CDR3 in DNA: TGCGCCAGCAGCTTGGCCCGAGGCGGGGGGCCGTTGGTCACCGGGGAGCTGTTTTTT.

The V call is TRBV5-1, the J call TRBJ2-7; no firm D call. There are 16 residues in the CDR3. CDR1 and CDR2 (germline): SGHRS, YFSETQ. V gave up 1 base and J gave up 2 bases, with 16 bases separating them. The CDR3 here is CASSLRSSGSAYEQYF. CDR3 bases: TGCGCCAGCAGCTTGCGGTCAAGTGGCTCTGCCTACGAGCAGTACTTC.

The chain uses TRBV6-5 and TRBJ2-1, with a tentative D call TRBD2 (6 bases). The germline CDR1 and CDR2 sequences are MNHEY and SVGAGI. This CDR3 region has 12 residues. Trimming shortened V by 4 bases and J by 12 bases, and 13 bases separated the two germline ends. The CDR3 protein is CASSSGPGGQFF. CDR3 DNA: TGTGCCAGCAGTTCAGGCCCCGGGGGGCAGTTCTTC.

The chain joins TRBV20-1 to TRBJ1-1; D remains unclear. In germline, CDR1 is DFQATT, CDR2 SNEGSKA (reference sequence). Trimming stripped 0 bases from V and 6 bases from J, with 5 bases between. The CDR3 runs 11 residues. The CDR3 bases are TGCAGTGCTAGAGACGGTTCTGAAGCTTTCTTT. Translating it yields CSARDGSEAFF.

This clone was counted a few times. This chain joins TRBV7-8 and TRBJ1-5; 12 bases agree with TRBD1. Trimming at V came to 8 bases and at J to 4 bases, leaving 12 bases not matched to a gene. In germline, CDR1 is SGHVS, CDR2 FQNEAQ. CDR3 size: 17 residues. CDR3 sequence (DNA): TGTGCCAGCGTCCGGGACAGGGGGCTGTCTAGTAATCAGCCCCAGCATTTT. Translation gives CASVRDRGLSSNQPQHF.

This clone was observed once. The V gene is TRBV7-6, the J gene TRBJ2-5; D is ambiguous. Trimming stripped 0 bases from V and 2 bases from J, with 4 bases between. The CDR3 covers 13 residues. Germline lookup yields CDR1 SGHVS and CDR2 FNYEAQ. The CDR3, as DNA: TGTGCCAGCAGCTTAGCTGAGCAAGAGACCCAGTACTTC. This gives the protein CASSLAEQETQYF.

This clone was counted only a few times. The genes are TRBV19 and TRBJ1-1, with D tentatively TRBD1 (5 bases). V dropped 5 bases and J dropped 6 bases, with 10 bases sitting between them. The germline CDR1 and CDR2 sequences are LNHDA and SQIVND (reference sequence). This CDR3 has 12 amino acids. CDR3 amino acids: CASSGGKAEAFF. Here the CDR3 DNA reads TGTGCCAGTAGTGGGGGTAAGGCTGAAGCTTTCTTT.

The chain employs TRBV7-9 and TRBJ1-1; perhaps TRBD1 as D (6 bases). Trimming removed 5 bases from V and 3 bases from J, with 10 bases in between. CDR1 is SEHNR, CDR2 FQNEAQ, per germline (reference sequence). The CDR3 has 13 residues. For the CDR3, the DNA is TGTGCCAGCAGCCGGACAGATTACACTGAAGCTTTCTTT. Translated, it gives CASSRTDYTEAFF. Full variable domain (remainder filled in from reference TRBV7-9 and TRBJ1-1): DTGVSQNPRHKITKRGQNVTFRCDPISEHNRLYWYRQTLGQGPEFLTYFQNEAQLEKSRLLSDRFSAERPKGSFSTLEIQRTEQGDSAMYLCASSRTDYTEAFFGQGTRLTVV.

The gene calls are TRBV7-3 and TRBJ2-2, with 8 nucleotides matching TRBD2. Germline loops: CDR1 SGHTA, CDR2 FQGTGA. The junction had 9 bases not matched to a gene; V was cut back by 5 bases and J by 4 bases. CDR3 length: 16 residues. CDR3 protein: CASSPRGGHITGELFF. The CDR3 nucleotides are TGTGCCAGCAGCCCCCGGGGGGGGCATATCACCGGGGAGCTGTTTTTT. The full variable domain, in which reference TRBV7-3 and TRBJ2-2 provide the parts outside the CDR3, is GAGVSQTPSNKVTEKGKYVELRCDPISGHTALYWYRQSLGQGPEFLIYFQGTGAADDSGLPNDRFFAVRPEGSVSTLKIQRTERGDSAVYLCASSPRGGHITGELFFGEGSRLTVL.

The chain links TRBV15 to TRBJ1-3; D is unclear. With 3 bases removed from V and 2 bases from J, the gap between germline ends came to 2 bases. CDR1 is LNHNV and CDR2 is YYDKDF in the germline V gene (reference sequence). The CDR3 totals 12 residues. The CDR3 reads CATSRTGNTIYF. CDR3 DNA: TGTGCCACCAGCAGGACTGGAAACACCATATATTTT.

Here the CDR3 reads CASSQVNLVSYNEQFF. DNA of the CDR3: TGCGCCAGCAGCCAAGTAAATTTGGTCTCCTACAATGAGCAGTTCTTC. This sequence joins TRBV4-1 and TRBJ2-1; no clear D. Trimming cost V 1 base and J 0 bases, with 10 bases left between them. This CDR3 region has 16 residues. CDR1 MGHRA and CDR2 YSYEKL come from the germline V gene.

The chain uses TRBV6-5 and TRBJ2-7; D might be TRBD2 (6 bases). V lost 0 bases, J lost 1 base, and 7 bases lay in between. CDR3 size: 14 residues. Germline V gene sequence: CDR1 MNHEY, CDR2 SVGAGI. The CDR3 DNA reads as TGTGCCAGCAGTTACTCGGGGGGTTCCTACGAGCAGTACTTC. Translation gives CASSYSGGSYEQYF.

The chain recombines TRBV2 with TRBJ2-7; weak D call: TRBD2 (7 bases). The germline V gene encodes CDR1 SNHLY and CDR2 FYNNEI. The CDR3 has 13 residues. V was trimmed by 5 bases and J by 3 bases, leaving 11 bases between them. CDR3 loop: CASSSGGHYEQYF. The CDR3 bases are TGTGCCAGCAGTTCGGGGGGCCACTACGAGCAGTACTTC.

This clone was picked up a small number of times. V usage is TRBV30 and J usage is TRBJ2-3; D may be TRBD1 or TRBD2 (6 bases each). The germline V gene encodes CDR1 GTSNPN and CDR2 SVGIG (reference sequence). The CDR3 is 14 residues long. V lost 2 bases and J 1 base, leaving 10 bases between the germline ends. Written as DNA, the CDR3 is TGTGCCTGGAGTTTAGGGGGGCGCACAGATACGCAGTATTTT. Its translation: CAWSLGGRTDTQYF.

This clone was observed a few times. This chain uses TRBV6-5 with TRBJ1-4, with a tentative D call TRBD1 (5 bases). CDR1 MNHEY and CDR2 SVGAGI come from the germline V gene. The CDR3 has 15 residues. Trimming shortened V by 1 base and J by 8 bases, and 14 bases separated the two germline ends. The CDR3 sequence: CASSYWSGAWEKLFF. In nucleotides, the CDR3 is TGTGCCAGCAGTTACTGGAGTGGGGCTTGGGAAAAACTGTTTTTT.

This chain uses TRBV7-9 with TRBJ2-1; 9 bases are a match to TRBD2. Per the germline V gene, CDR1 is SEHNR and CDR2 is FQNEAQ (reference sequence). The V gene end was trimmed by 6 bases and the J gene end by 8 bases; junction bases not matched to a gene: 11. The CDR3 contains 15 residues. For the CDR3, the DNA is TGTGCCAGCAGGTTATTAGCGGGAGAGGGGTATGAGCAGTTCTTC. Amino acid sequence: CASRLLAGEGYEQFF.

This sequence joins TRBV7-9 and TRBJ2-3, with 7 bases that match TRBD2. CDR1 is SEHNR and CDR2 is FQNEAQ in the germline V gene (reference sequence). The J segment lost 5 bases and the V segment lost 0 bases, leaving 2 bases of the junction unmatched. The CDR3 runs 14 residues. The CDR3 region is CASSLASGRDTQYF. The CDR3 DNA sequence: TGTGCCAGCAGCTTAGCTAGCGGGCGAGATACGCAGTATTTT.

The DNA for the CDR3 is TGTGCCAGCAGTTTGGCGGGTCAGCCCCAGCATTTT. Translation: CASSLAGQPQHF. The V gene is TRBV28, the J gene TRBJ1-5; D remains ambiguous. The V end was cut by 3 bases, the J end by 6 bases, with 6 bases between. The CDR3 has 12 residues. Germline loops: CDR1 MDHEN, CDR2 SYDVKM.

The CDR3, as DNA: TGTGCCATCACCTTGGTCCGGACTGGGGCCAACGTCCTGACTTTC. It encodes CAITLVRTGANVLTF. This chain connects TRBV6-1 to TRBJ2-6; D is undetermined. V was clipped by 10 bases and J by 2 bases, with 15 bases between them. Per germline, CDR1 MNHNS and CDR2 SASEGT. CDR3 length equals 15 residues.

In regard to this clone: Its ends do not fully match the called genes, so a read error is possible. The chain combines TRBV7-7 with TRBJ2-1; TRBD2 aligns across 12 bases. This CDR3 contains 20 residues. The germline CDR1 and CDR2 sequences are SSHAT and FNYEAQ (reference sequence). In DNA, the CDR3 is TGTGCTAGCAGCTTCCGTCCCGGGACTAGCGGGCGGGGTTCCTACAATGAGCAGTTCTTC. This gives the protein CASSFRPGTSGRGSYNEQFF.

In this sample, this clone is medium-sized. The chain uses TRBV1 and TRBJ2-7; the D call TRBD2 from the table was never checked on the DNA. TRBV1 counts as a pseudogene. This CDR3 comprises 15 residues. The CDR3 bases are TGCACCAGCAGCCACTTCGGGGCGGGAGACGGCGAGCAGTACTTC. This sequence encodes CTSSHFGAGDGEQYF.

The chain has TRBV10-3 and TRBJ1-4; 9 bases are shared with TRBD1. Germline loops: CDR1 ENHRY, CDR2 SYGVKD. This CDR3 contains 20 residues. V gave up 1 base and J gave up 7 bases; unmatched junction bases: 19. The CDR3 loop is CAISECVEGGQGGLGEKLFF. The DNA for the CDR3 is TGTGCCATCAGTGAGTGCGTTGAGGGGGGACAGGGCGGTTTGGGTGAAAAACTGTTTTTT.

This chain connects TRBV2 to TRBJ1-2; the match to TRBD1 covers 7 bases. The V segment lost 6 bases and the J segment 6 bases; nucleotides outside the gene matches: 10. Germline CDR1 is SNHLY and CDR2 is FYNNEI. The CDR3 is 14 amino acids. CDR3 nucleotide sequence: TGTGCCAGCAGCCGACAGGGTGGGAAGGATGGCTACACCTTC. Its protein is CASSRQGGKDGYTF.

The chain employs TRBV25-1 and TRBJ2-5; 10 nucleotides line up with TRBD1. The CDR3 is made up of 15 amino acids. Losses at the gene ends were 2 bases for V and 5 bases for J; bases not matched to a gene: 5. CDR1 is MGHDK, CDR2 SYGVNS, per germline. The DNA of the CDR3 is TGTGCCAGCAGTGAAGGGACAGGGGCGGTTGAGACCCAGTACTTC. This sequence encodes CASSEGTGAVETQYF. Together with reference TRBV25-1 and TRBJ2-5, the CDR3 gives the full variable domain: EADIYQTPRYLVIGTGKKITLECSQTMGHDKMYWYQQDPGMELHLIHYSYGVNSTEKGDLSSESTVSRIRTEHFPLTLESARPSHTSQYLCASSEGTGAVETQYFGPGTRLLVL.

The table lists this clone with a few counts. This chain joins TRBV9 and TRBJ2-3, with D possibly matching TRBD1 (5 bases). In germline, CDR1 is SGDLS, CDR2 YYNGEE. V was trimmed by 3 bases and J by 4 bases, leaving 6 bases between them. The CDR3 sequence is 12 residues long. The CDR3 coding sequence is TGTGCCAGCAGCGCACAGGCAGATACGCAGTATTTT. It specifies CASSAQADTQYF.